This record concerns one T cell receptor beta chain sequence. Its antigen has not been determined. Qualities for individual bases were not recorded, and no much larger clone is one base off. As encoded in the germline V gene (reference sequence), CDR1 is LNHDA while CDR2 is SQIVND. The V end loses 8 bases and the J end loses 5 bases, and a stretch of 18 bases separates them. The cysteine opens and the phenylalanine closes a CDR3 of 14 amino acids. CDR3 DNA only is kept here, 42 bases in frame from base 1. The time point tag for this specimen amounts to: new active TB diagnosis, blood taken before or within 7 days of starting treatment. Patients with active tuberculosis were defined as newly diagnosed, HIV-seronegative South African adults aged 18 years or older. Confirmation of active tuberculosis came from positive sputum smear microscopy and/or a positive M. tuberculosis culture. Unsorted cryopreserved PBMC were immunosequenced, covering on average about 100,000 T cells per clinical donor.

The data were obtained in a study of T cells in tuberculosis (dated by TCRdb to between 2018 and 2020). Study-level background: The study combined CD1B tetramers and high-throughput TCR immunosequencing to characterize T cells specific for the mycobacterial lipid antigen glucose monomycolate (GMM). Active tuberculosis patient PBMC were archived before or within 7 days of starting standard anti-tuberculosis treatment. IGRA-negative adolescents, IGRA-positive adolescents with latent tuberculosis and adults with active tuberculosis, some 11 per group, were compared in a South African clinical cohort. Study-wide findings and limitations: Smaller NN-distances were partly driven by shorter CDR3-alpha lengths in active tuberculosis patients, and statistical significance was not reached for the TCR-beta difference. Active tuberculosis TCR-alpha repertoires showed smaller mean NN-distances to GMM-specific TCRs than IGRA-negative controls, suggesting clonal expansion of these TCRs. Clinical samples were selected based on the availability of cryopreserved specimens, with adults included as active tuberculosis cases and adolescents included as controls. With the diverse GMM-specific repertoire as input, a classifier achieved more than 85% accuracy (AUROC 0.9 to 0.95), whereas GEM motif frequencies as input gave 60% to 70% accuracy.

The immunoSEQ multiplex PCR assay was used to generate TCR libraries, with TCR-beta and/or TCR-alpha/delta assays applied to each sample. The Illumina high-throughput platform was used to sequence the amplified TCR libraries. In the original analysis: Clustering and dimensionality reduction relied on pairwise TCRdist distances among GMM-specific receptors from T cells that were either sorted ex vivo or expanded in vitro. Each clinical repertoire received a mean NN-distance score, defined as the average TCRdist to the nearest 10% of tetramer-positive reference sequences. GEM TCR motif frequency was calculated as the fraction of unique TCRs that matched known GEM sequences in V/J usage and CDR3 length. Active tuberculosis was classified by linear discriminant analysis with leave-one-out cross-validation, implemented in scikit-learn. TCRdb provides this immuneACCESS table in a form limited to in-frame rearrangements. Some clones are lacking; in checked studies, under half of them reflect an unresolved V gene, and why the rest are absent is not known. That table gives V, J and clone size, and the DNA gave D and trimming. The sample profile shows 20,000 to 25,000 clones; 70% to 90% of them were found once. The top ten constitute around 14% of the sample.

The specimen was PBMCs, collected at tuberculosis diagnosis. The rearrangement joined TRBV19 to TRBJ1-1; matching of 5 bases hints at TRBD1 as the D gene. The sequence came from an adult with tuberculosis. The base sequence is TGTGCCAGTTCGACCGGGGGACTGGGGACTGAAGCTTTCTTT. Its translation reads: CASSTGGLGTEAFF.